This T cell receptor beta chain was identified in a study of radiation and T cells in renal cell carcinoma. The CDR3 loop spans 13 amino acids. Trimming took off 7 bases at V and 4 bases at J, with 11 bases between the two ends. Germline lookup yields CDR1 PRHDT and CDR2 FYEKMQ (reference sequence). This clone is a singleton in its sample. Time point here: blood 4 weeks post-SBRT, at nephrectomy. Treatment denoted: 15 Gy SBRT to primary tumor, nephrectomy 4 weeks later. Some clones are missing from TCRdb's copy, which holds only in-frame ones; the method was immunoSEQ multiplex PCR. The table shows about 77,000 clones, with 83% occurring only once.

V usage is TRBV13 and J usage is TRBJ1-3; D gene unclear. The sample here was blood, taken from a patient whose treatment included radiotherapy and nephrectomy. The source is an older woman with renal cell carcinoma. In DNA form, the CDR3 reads TGTGCCAGCACCCCGGTCGACGGAAACACCATATATTTT. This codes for CASTPVDGNTIYF.